A single T cell receptor beta chain is shown here with its context. Its antigen is not known. This entry comes from a study of radiation and T cells in renal cell carcinoma. Study-level background: Nephrectomy followed 15 Gy stereotactic body radiation by 4 weeks. Study-level results: From baseline, blood top tumor clonotypes peaked at 2 weeks post-radiation. Pretreatment tumor biopsies were lacking, so baseline clonotypes are unknown.

Libraries were prepared by immunoSEQ multiplex PCR; TCRdb keeps only in-frame clonotypes and omits some of them. The data show roughly 150,000 clones, about 85% seen once. CDR3 size: 14 residues. From germline, CDR1 is SGHRS and CDR2 YFSETQ. V was trimmed by 0 bases and J by 5 bases, leaving 11 bases between them. Time point given: baseline pretreatment blood. Described treatment: 15 Gy SBRT to primary tumor, nephrectomy 4 weeks later. After SBRT, blood was collected at 2 and 4 weeks, plus baseline. V is TRBV5-1 and J is TRBJ2-5, with no clear D. The sample in question was blood, obtained from a patient whose treatment included radiotherapy and nephrectomy. The clonotype was recovered from a woman in her 70s with renal cell carcinoma. The chain's CDR3 is CASSLGDIWETQYF. CDR3 DNA: TGCGCCAGCAGCTTGGGAGATATTTGGGAGACCCAGTACTTC.